The clone carrying this T cell receptor (beta chain) was picked up a small number of times. Its antigen remains unidentified. Specified time point: sample taken at primary tumor resection. In each case, whole RNA from tumor, nontumor lung or frozen PBMC was sequenced unsorted. The cohort: 65 to 80 early-stage, untreated non-small cell lung cancer patients. TCRdb reprocessed the 5' RACE reads via MiXCR and lists one record per CDR3 protein. The table records more than 80,000 distinct CDR3 sequences, approximately 12% of them present only once. The sample belongs to a study of spatial heterogeneity in lung cancer. The overall study: More beta-chain than alpha-chain sequences were consistently detected. Overall study results and limits: Ubiquitous, expanded tumor-derived TCRs were more frequently observed in blood at resection than at follow-up.

Germline values: CDR1 MNHEY, CDR2 SMNVEV (reference sequence). The CDR3 covers 18 residues. Trimming stripped 3 bases from V and 6 bases from J, with 26 bases between. The source was PBMCs, collected at surgery. The rearrangement uses TRBV27 and TRBJ2-5, with TRBD1 as a possible D gene (6 bases). The sequence came from a male donor with early-stage non-small cell lung cancer. The CDR3 DNA is TGTGCCAGCAGTTTCGCATCCCCCGGACAGCGAAGGGGTCAGACCCAGTACTTC. This codes for CASSFASPGQRRGQTQYF.